This is a list of T cell receptor beta chains from one sample in a study of a mutant IDH1 vaccine in newly diagnosed glioma. No antigen is known for these receptors. The protocol was immunoSEQ multiplex PCR, while the TCRdb copy is restricted to in-frame clones and leaves out a portion. The sample lists tens of thousands of clones, around 84% occurring once. Material: PBMCs, obtained from a glioma patient whose treatment included an IDH1 peptide vaccine. These receptors were taken from a woman aged 18-29 years with glioma. Each CDR3 is given without its conserved first and last residue.

V	J	CDR3
TRBV6-5	TRBJ2-7	ASSSTGTGGPYEQY
TRBV13	TRBJ1-2	ASSLRGGARFGYT
TRBV6-6	TRBJ2-5	ASSFSGGETQY
TRBV19	TRBJ1-5	ASTIAGSNQPQH
TRBV6-5	TRBJ1-1	ASSSGAKNTEAF
TRBV5-6	TRBJ1-4	ASSFDRGGEKLF
TRBV5-1	TRBJ2-1	ASSPATGNEQF
TRBV30	TRBJ1-5	AWSLGQPQH
TRBV7-9	TRBJ2-2	ASSSYTGELF
TRBV23-1	TRBJ2-1	ASCVLRGSYNEQF
TRBV7-6	TRBJ1-1	ASSLDRSQGAEAF
TRBV18	TRBJ2-2	ASSPLNTGELF
TRBV2	TRBJ2-7	ASSETSGGEQY
TRBV19	TRBJ2-2	ASSIGTGELF
TRBV29-1	TRBJ2-1	SDFRTSLNEQF
TRBV14	TRBJ2-7	ASSQDRSAPYEQY
TRBV10-3	TRBJ1-1	AIRRDLNTEAF
TRBV4-1	TRBJ2-5	ASSQVGWETQY
TRBV5-1	TRBJ1-5	ASSLDWGNNQPQH
TRBV2	TRBJ1-6	ASSEALRGNSPLH
TRBV29-1	TRBJ2-1	SVDRTSGTYNEQF
TRBV5-1	TRBJ1-3	ASSLDGPPADTIY
TRBV29-1	TRBJ1-2	SVVVMGGYT
TRBV5-1	TRBJ2-1	ASSFRTGATYNEQF
TRBV28	TRBJ1-5	ASSFGSQTFNQPQH
TRBV19	TRBJ2-1	ASSIGLNNEQF
TRBV5-4	TRBJ2-1	ASSLGSPEINEQF
TRBV9	TRBJ1-4	ASQGGVGGTNEKLF
TRBV28	TRBJ1-2	ASRTDGPYGYT
TRBV6-6	TRBJ2-7	ASSTAGQRPYEQY
TRBV10-1	TRBJ2-3	ASSFRGNSTDTQY
TRBV11-2	TRBJ1-6	ASSPFRNRGYNSPLH
TRBV6-6	TRBJ2-5	ASSVGSETQY
TRBV2	TRBJ1-4	ASRPPGGSEKLF
TRBV29-1	TRBJ2-3	SGGLAGESGGTP
TRBV6-7	TRBJ1-2	ASSYPNGQSGGYT
TRBV19	TRBJ1-4	ASSIWPNEKLF
TRBV28	TRBJ1-2	ASSYRALGTGGDGYGYT
TRBV14	TRBJ2-1	ASRDSLGNEQF
TRBV2	TRBJ1-1	ANGDRTNTEAF
TRBV10-2	TRBJ1-2	ASGGQGHRGYT
TRBV11-2	TRBJ2-7	ASSSGQETYEQY
TRBV10-3	TRBJ2-2	AISLSAVNTGELF
TRBV9	TRBJ2-2	ASSGPGELF
TRBV6-1	TRBJ2-7	ASSRQTYEQY
TRBV5-1	TRBJ2-7	ASSSRTGLIYEQY
TRBV10-1	TRBJ2-1	ASSESELACYNEQF
TRBV28	TRBJ2-1	ASSSPGPYNEQF
TRBV6-1	TRBJ1-5	ASSEGDRGLGNQPQH
TRBV6-1	TRBJ2-1	ASSSLPGNEQF
TRBV5-4	TRBJ2-4	ASSLAAPRRGENIQY
TRBV15	TRBJ2-5	ATSTGGSRLAGLETQY
TRBV5-1	TRBJ2-1	ASSLEGQAYNEQF
TRBV14	TRBJ2-3	ASSPSSRRTQY
TRBV7-2	TRBJ2-7	ASSWTADSEQY
TRBV5-6	TRBJ1-1	ASSLEFTEAF
TRBV28	TRBJ1-1	ASSTGQSNTEAF
TRBV7-2	TRBJ2-7	ASSRLRDYEQY
TRBV5-1	TRBJ2-7	ASSLGSSSYEQY
TRBV30	TRBJ1-5	AWRSGTVNQPQH